Listed here are 25 T cell receptor beta chains from one sample, sequenced in a study of beta chain features in type 1 diabetes. Findings of the study overall: TCRB CDR3s from Type 1 diabetes patients were moderately but significantly shorter in all four CD4+ subsets.

Isolated RNA was reverse transcribed in full, so expressed TCRB transcripts were sequenced. Clones were read by immunoSEQ multiplex PCR, and TCRdb kept only the in-frame ones, dropping some. The sample has tens of thousands of clones; about 66% are singletons. What these receptors recognize is not known. The sample taken for sequencing was Tregs from blood. The receptors here all came from a young man with type 1 diabetes. Some clones in this sample may be carry-over from other donors' samples.

J is TRBJ1-2 and V is TRBV10-3; 7 positions match TRBD1. The CDR3 extends over 14 amino acids. Looked up from germline, CDR1 is ENHRY and CDR2 is SYGVKD. Trimming removed 3 bases from V and 3 bases from J; junction bases left unmatched: 4. The CDR3 nucleotides read TGTGCCATCAGTGAAGGGGGCGAGTACTATGGCTACACCTTC. Encoded protein: CAISEGGEYYGYTF.

This chain links TRBV7-9 with TRBJ1-2; D perhaps matches TRBD1 (5 bases). CDR1 is SEHNR and CDR2 is FQNEAQ in the germline V gene (reference sequence). Trimming took 3 bases from V and 4 from J, leaving 9 bases between them. The CDR3 runs 13 residues. The CDR3 loop reads CASSLTAFYGYTF. The DNA of the CDR3 is TGTGCCAGCAGCTTGACAGCCTTCTATGGCTACACCTTC.

The chain has TRBV4-1 and TRBJ2-2; tentatively, D is TRBD1 (5 bases). V gave up 2 bases and J gave up 0 bases, with 10 bases separating them. The CDR3 runs 16 residues. The germline CDR1 and CDR2 sequences are MGHRA and YSYEKL. CDR3 in amino acids: CASSQQPTANTGELFF. The CDR3 coding sequence is TGCGCCAGCAGCCAACAGCCGACAGCGAACACCGGGGAGCTGTTTTTT.

V gene TRBV6-1 combines with J gene TRBJ1-2, with D perhaps matching TRBD1 (5 bases). Trimming removed 4 bases from V and 3 bases from J, with 9 bases in between. The CDR3 is made up of 13 amino acids. Germline V gives CDR1 MNHNS, CDR2 SASEGT. CDR3 coding DNA: TGTGCCAGCAGTGGGGGCGTTTACTATGGCTACACCTTC. It specifies CASSGGVYYGYTF.

CDR3 DNA: TGCAGCGTCCCGGGACAGTACTATGGCTACACCTTC. As protein: CSVPGQYYGYTF. J is TRBJ1-2 and V is TRBV29-1; 7 positions match TRBD1. The CDR3 is made up of 12 amino acids. Germline CDR1 and CDR2: SQVTM and ANQGSEA. V lost 6 bases, J lost 3 bases, and 4 bases stayed unmatched. Filled out from reference TRBV29-1 and TRBJ1-2, the complete variable domain reads SAVISQKPSRDICQRGTSLTIQCQVDSQVTMMFWYRQQPGQSLTLIATANQGSEATYESGFVIDKFPISRPNLTFSTLTVSNMSPEDSSIYLCSVPGQYYGYTFGSGTRLTVV.

The CDR3 here is CASSLDGTTGELFF. In DNA form, the CDR3 reads TGCGCCAGCAGCTTGGACGGTACGACCGGGGAGCTGTTTTTT. V is TRBV5-1 and J is TRBJ2-2, with unresolved D. Between the trimmed V and J ends, which lost 0 bases and 5 bases, there was a span of 8 bases. CDR1 and CDR2 (germline): SGHRS, YFSETQ. The length of the CDR3 is 14 residues.

The chain couples TRBV28 to TRBJ2-3; 7 bases map to TRBD1. The CDR3 sequence is 14 residues long. V dropped 2 bases and J dropped 4; count of bases not matched to a gene: 3. Germline loops: CDR1 MDHEN, CDR2 SYDVKM. The CDR3 sequence is CASSLDRDPDTQYF. The CDR3 DNA sequence: TGTGCCAGCAGTTTAGACAGGGACCCAGATACGCAGTATTTT.

In this sample, this clone turned up a few times. The chain employs TRBV5-6 and TRBJ2-5; TRBD1 matches 9 bases. The length of the CDR3 is 16 residues. Germline CDR1 and CDR2: SGHDT and YYEEEE. Germline trimming cut 1 base from V and 5 bases from J; bases unmatched to any gene: 9. In nucleotides, the CDR3 is TGTGCCAGCAGCTTGCTGTCGGGACAGGGAGGGGAGACCCAGTACTTC. Protein: CASSLLSGQGGETQYF.

Concerning this clone: Mismatch with germline at one junction end may stem from a read error. The chain couples TRBV5-1 to TRBJ2-5; 14 positions match TRBD2. Germline V lookup: CDR1 SGHRS, CDR2 YFSETQ. This CDR3 has 17 residues. In nucleotides, the CDR3 is TGCGCCAGCAGCTGGGGGACTAGCGGGGGCCCGCAAGGGACCCAGTACTTC. Translation gives CASSWGTSGGPQGTQYF.

This chain connects TRBV5-1 to TRBJ1-6; 10 bases match TRBD1. The CDR3 is 15 amino acids. Germline lookup yields CDR1 SGHRS and CDR2 YFSETQ. V gave up 4 bases and J gave up 7 bases; unmatched junction bases: 5. CDR3 nucleotide sequence: TGCGCCAGCAGCCTCGGGACAGGGGCAAATTCACCCCTCCACTTT. It is translated as CASSLGTGANSPLHF.

The chain is built from TRBV19 and TRBJ2-1; TRBD1 matches 8 bases. Germline CDR1 and CDR2: LNHDA and SQIVND (reference sequence). The CDR3 sequence is 14 residues long. V lost 9 bases to trimming and J lost 2 bases; unmatched junction nucleotides: 6. CDR3 amino acids: CASAIQGAYNEQFF. CDR3 DNA sequence: TGTGCCAGCGCAATACAGGGGGCCTACAATGAGCAGTTCTTC.

J is TRBJ1-1 and V is TRBV6-1; 10 positions agree with TRBD1. Trimming cost V 3 bases and J 5 bases; bases outside gene matches: 6. The CDR3 is 15 residues long. In germline, CDR1 is MNHNS, CDR2 SASEGT. The CDR3 spells CASSELGQGGTEAFF. The CDR3 coding sequence is TGTGCCAGCAGTGAGTTAGGACAGGGGGGGACTGAAGCTTTCTTT.

This chain uses TRBV29-1 with TRBJ1-5; no clear D. Germline V gene sequence: CDR1 SQVTM, CDR2 ANQGSEA. V lost 4 bases to trimming and J lost 0 bases, with 7 bases between them. The CDR3 extends over 13 amino acids. The CDR3 protein is CSVGGGSNQPQHF. The CDR3 bases are TGCAGCGTTGGGGGAGGTAGCAATCAGCCCCAGCATTTT.

By share, this clone counts as large. This chain connects TRBV7-9 to TRBJ2-1; 12 nucleotides match TRBD2. Trimming took 5 bases from V and 4 from J; bases not matched to a gene: 6. Germline V CDR1 and CDR2: SEHNR, FQNEAQ (reference sequence). The CDR3 loop spans 16 amino acids. CDR3 DNA sequence: TGTGCCAGCAGCATTTGGACTAGCGGGGCTTACAATGAGCAGTTCTTC. Protein product: CASSIWTSGAYNEQFF.

This chain uses TRBV29-1 with TRBJ1-1; D not certain. The germline V gene encodes CDR1 SQVTM and CDR2 ANQGSEA. The CDR3 spans 13 residues. Between the trimmed V and J ends, which lost 0 bases and 0 bases, there was a span of 5 bases. DNA of the CDR3: TGCAGCGTTGAAGAGTTTATGAACACTGAAGCTTTCTTT. This codes for CSVEEFMNTEAFF.

The V and J genes are TRBV19 and TRBJ1-5; the D is unclear. Germline V gene lookup returns CDR1 LNHDA and CDR2 SQIVND (reference sequence). V was shortened by 6 bases and J by 6 bases, with 12 bases between the two germline ends. The CDR3 contains 13 residues. The CDR3 protein is CASRQDGIQPQHF. CDR3 nucleotide sequence: TGTGCCAGTAGGCAGGATGGCATTCAGCCCCAGCATTTT. The complete variable domain, with remaining parts taken from reference TRBV19 and TRBJ1-5, reads DGGITQSPKYLFRKEGQNVTLSCEQNLNHDAMYWYRQDPGQGLRLIYYSQIVNDFQKGDIAEGYSVSREKKESFPLTVTSAQKNPTAFYLCASRQDGIQPQHFGDGTRLSIL.

This clone is a singleton in its sample. The J gene is TRBJ1-1, the V gene TRBV2, with D possibly matching TRBD1 (5 bases). This CDR3 comprises 12 residues. Trimming removed 4 bases from V and 3 bases from J, with 6 bases in between. Germline values: CDR1 SNHLY, CDR2 FYNNEI. The CDR3 nucleotides are TGTGCCAGCAGTGCAGGGTACACTGAAGCTTTCTTT. Translating gives CASSAGYTEAFF.

This clone was seen once. The genes are TRBV29-1 and TRBJ2-5; possible D gene TRBD2, 6 bases. The CDR3 has 15 amino acids. Germline loops: CDR1 SQVTM, CDR2 ANQGSEA. The V end lost 5 bases, the J end lost 4 bases, and 20 bases lay between the germline ends. The CDR3 bases are TGCAGCGTTCAGGACTATCCGGGAGTGGGAGAGACCCAGTACTTC. This codes for CSVQDYPGVGETQYF. Combining the CDR3 with reference TRBV29-1 and TRBJ2-5 gives the whole variable domain SAVISQKPSRDICQRGTSLTIQCQVDSQVTMMFWYRQQPGQSLTLIATANQGSEATYESGFVIDKFPISRPNLTFSTLTVSNMSPEDSSIYLCSVQDYPGVGETQYFGPGTRLLVL.

This chain joins TRBV21-1 and TRBJ1-2; the table calls TRBD1, which could not be checked here. TRBV21-1 represents a pseudogene. This CDR3 is built from 10 residues. The CDR3 region has the DNA TGTGCCAGCCGACAGCTAGGCTACACCTTC. Its protein product is CASRQLGYTF.

The chain is built from TRBV7-6 and TRBJ2-7; a possible D gene is TRBD2 (5 bases). The CDR3 length is 13 residues. V gave up 4 bases and J gave up 7 bases, with 14 bases separating them. In germline, CDR1 is SGHVS, CDR2 FNYEAQ. CDR3 region: CASSSHEGGEQYF. CDR3 nucleotides: TGTGCCAGCAGCTCGCATGAGGGCGGGGAGCAGTACTTC.

This chain links TRBV5-1 with TRBJ2-1, with TRBD1 matching over 9 bases. J lost 7 bases, V lost 3 bases, and 5 bases had no gene match. This CDR3 region has 14 residues. Germline CDR1 is SGHRS and CDR2 is YFSETQ. CDR3 coding DNA: TGCGCCAGCAGCTCTCGACAGGGGGGGAATGAGCAGTTCTTC. The encoded protein is CASSSRQGGNEQFF. The full variable domain, its missing parts supplied by reference TRBV5-1 and TRBJ2-1, is KAGVTQTPRYLIKTRGQQVTLSCSPISGHRSVSWYQQTPGQGLQFLFEYFSETQRNKGNFPGRFSGRQFSNSRSEMNVSTLELGDSALYLCASSSRQGGNEQFFGPGTRLTVL.

The V gene is TRBV19, the J gene TRBJ1-1; D is unclear. The V end was cut by 10 bases, the J end by 10 bases, with 10 bases between. The CDR3 has 9 amino acids. Germline CDR1 is LNHDA and CDR2 is SQIVND (reference sequence). The CDR3 loop is CATSLAAFF. For the CDR3, the DNA is TGTGCCACCTCCTTGGCAGCTTTCTTT.

This clone was counted a few times. The chain uses TRBV28 and TRBJ2-7; no clear D. Germline V gene data show CDR1 as MDHEN and CDR2 as SYDVKM. The CDR3 consists of 13 residues. V was pared by 1 base and J by 2 bases, with 6 bases between. The DNA for the CDR3 is TGTGCCAGCAGTTTATCGGTACCCTACGAGCAGTACTTC. Its protein is CASSLSVPYEQYF. Together with reference TRBV28 and TRBJ2-7, the CDR3 gives the full variable domain: DVKVTQSSRYLVKRTGEKVFLECVQDMDHENMFWYRQDPGLGLRLIYFSYDVKMKEKGDIPEGYSVSREKKERFSLILESASTNQTSMYLCASSLSVPYEQYFGPGTRLTVT.

This clone appeared once. The V gene is TRBV30, the J gene TRBJ2-1; TRBD1 matches 7 bases. Trimming cost V 7 bases and J 4 bases; bases outside gene matches: 16. The CDR3 extends over 16 amino acids. CDR1 and CDR2 (germline): GTSNPN, SVGIG (reference sequence). CDR3 region: CASHLLQGDRYNEQFF. The CDR3 bases are TGTGCCTCACATCTTCTCCAGGGGGATCGGTACAATGAGCAGTTCTTC.

Turning to this clone: Germline and junction disagree at one end, which may indicate a read error. The CDR3 nucleotides read TGTGCTAGCAGCTTAGCGCGCGGAACTGAAGCTTTCTTT. Its protein product is CASSLARGTEAFF. The J gene is TRBJ1-1, the V gene TRBV7-7, with D uncertain. CDR1 is SSHAT and CDR2 is FNYEAQ in the germline V gene (reference sequence). The CDR3 spans 13 residues. Variable domain in full (rest from reference TRBV7-7 and TRBJ1-1): GAGVSQSPRYKVTKRGQDVTLRCDPISSHATLYWYQQALGQGPEFLTYFNYEAQPDKSGLPSDRFSAERPEGSISTLTIQRTEQRDSAMYRCASSLARGTEAFFGQGTRLTVV.